One sample yielded the 8 T cell receptor beta chains listed below, sequenced in a study of blood T cell repertoires in COVID-19. The protocol was immunoSEQ multiplex PCR, while the TCRdb copy is restricted to in-frame clones and leaves out a portion. The sample lists about 210,000 clones, about 91% occurring once. What was sequenced was PBMCs or T cells enriched from blood (not recorded which). Every receptor here comes from a man between 18 and 35 years old with acute COVID-19.

This chain connects TRBV28 to TRBJ1-2; D perhaps matches TRBD1 (6 bases). Trimming stripped 5 bases from V and 3 bases from J, with 10 bases between. Germline CDR1 reads MDHEN; CDR2 reads SYDVKM. The CDR3 is made up of 13 amino acids. The CDR3 DNA reads TGTGCCAGCAGTCAGGGGCAGGACTATGGCTACACCTTC. Its protein product is CASSQGQDYGYTF.

The rearrangement joins TRBV11-3 to TRBJ2-1; 9 nucleotides match TRBD2. The CDR3 consists of 15 residues. Germline V gene lookup returns CDR1 SGHNT and CDR2 YENEEA. V shed 5 bases, J shed 1 base, and the junction held 3 bases outside the gene matches. CDR3 region: CASSLLAGSYNEQFF. CDR3 in DNA: TGTGCCAGCAGCCTTCTAGCGGGATCCTACAATGAGCAGTTCTTC.

The chain couples TRBV5-1 to TRBJ1-1, with D possibly being TRBD1 (5 bases). This CDR3 is 15 amino acids long. V lost 3 bases and J lost 1, with 13 bases in between. From germline, CDR1 is SGHRS and CDR2 YFSETQ. CDR3 region: CASSWATDQNTEAFF. The CDR3 nucleotides read TGCGCCAGCAGCTGGGCGACAGACCAGAACACTGAAGCTTTCTTT.

The chain has TRBV27 and TRBJ1-1, with D perhaps matching TRBD1 (5 bases). This CDR3 spans 14 amino acids. CDR1 is MNHEY, CDR2 SMNVEV, per germline (reference sequence). V lost 2 bases and J lost 4, with 11 bases in between. The CDR3 sequence is CASSLRGYLTEAFF. For the CDR3, the DNA is TGTGCCAGCAGTTTAAGGGGTTATCTCACTGAAGCTTTCTTT.

This rearrangement joins TRBV5-6 to TRBJ1-6; 7 bases agree with TRBD1. CDR3 length: 15 residues. The V and J ends lost 1 base and 7 bases, in that order; junction bases with no gene match: 5. Looked up from germline, CDR1 is SGHDT and CDR2 is YYEEEE. The CDR3 region is CASSLRGTANSPLHF. The CDR3 DNA reads TGTGCCAGCAGCTTGAGGGGGACAGCCAATTCACCCCTCCACTTT.

The genes are TRBV7-3 and TRBJ2-1; 13 positions agree with TRBD2. Germline V CDR1 and CDR2: SGHTA, FQGTGA. Unmatched junction bases numbered 7, after V lost 2 bases and J lost 3 bases. CDR3 length equals 18 residues. Here the CDR3 DNA reads TGTGCCAGCAGCTTAGGGACTAGCGGGAACAATTTCTACAATGAGCAGTTCTTC. Translating it yields CASSLGTSGNNFYNEQFF.

This clone was picked up one time. This chain uses TRBV7-3 with TRBJ2-3; no firm D call. Germline CDR1 reads SGHTA; CDR2 reads FQGTGA. The V and J ends lost 1 base and 2 bases respectively, with 4 bases between them. There are 13 residues in the CDR3. Written as DNA, the CDR3 is TGTGCCAGCAGCTTAATGGCCACAGATACGCAGTATTTT. It translates to CASSLMATDTQYF.

The rearrangement links TRBV18 to TRBJ1-1, with TRBD1 matching over 11 bases. V lost 3 bases to trimming and J lost 8 bases; unmatched junction nucleotides: 11. Germline CDR1 is KGHSH and CDR2 is LQKENI. This CDR3 comprises 16 residues. The CDR3 protein is CASSPPGQGGNREAFF. DNA for the CDR3: TGTGCCAGCTCACCGCCGGGACAGGGGGGGAATAGGGAAGCTTTCTTT.